A single sample gave rise to the 27 T cell receptor beta chains below, sequenced in a study of T cell repertoires in cytomegalovirus infection. TCRdb re-called the reads with MiXCR, one entry per CDR3 protein. The table lists 200,000 to 300,000 distinct CDR3 sequences, more than 9% of them singletons. The specimen sequenced was PBMCs. All receptors derive from a human donor in good health (CMV status not recorded). Some clones in this sample may be carry-over from other donors' samples.

This clonotype was counted ten times or more. The chain has TRBV7-2 and TRBJ2-3; 7 nucleotides agree with TRBD2. V lost 3 bases, J lost 0 bases, and 3 bases stayed unmatched. The CDR3 runs 15 residues. Germline assignment: CDR1 SGHTA and CDR2 FQGNSA. CDR3 in DNA: TGTGCCAGCAGCTTCTCGGGGGGTAGCACAGATACGCAGTATTTT. This gives the protein CASSFSGGSTDTQYF.

The table lists this clonotype with a few counts. The gene calls are TRBV6-2 or TRBV6-3 and TRBJ2-7; D possibly corresponds to TRBD1 (6 bases). The V and J ends lost 0 bases and 4 bases respectively, with 13 bases between them. CDR1 is MNHEY, CDR2 SVGEGT, per germline. CDR3 length: 15 amino acids. CDR3 region: CASSYSPQGFYEQYF. In nucleotides, the CDR3 is TGTGCCAGCAGTTACTCGCCACAGGGTTTTTACGAGCAGTACTTC.

J is TRBJ2-3 and V is TRBV9; perhaps TRBD2 as D (6 bases). The CDR3 runs 15 residues. Trimming stripped 0 bases from V and 1 base from J, with 9 bases between. CDR1 is SGDLS and CDR2 is YYNGEE in the germline V gene. The CDR3 coding sequence is TGTGCCAGCAGCGTAGACGGGAGAGGCACAGATACGCAGTATTTT. It codes for CASSVDGRGTDTQYF.

This clonotype was counted many times. One end of the junction does not line up with germline, which may come from a read error. The chain has TRBV28 and TRBJ2-1, with 10 bases identical to TRBD1. Germline values: CDR1 MDHEN, CDR2 SYDVKM. The CDR3 is made up of 15 amino acids. CDR3 in DNA: TGTGCCAGCAGTTTGACAGGGGGCTCCAACAATGAGCAGTTCTTC. Translating gives CASSLTGGSNNEQFF.

This clonotype has more than one count but fewer than ten. The rearrangement uses TRBV12-3 or TRBV12-4 and TRBJ2-1; D is undetermined. V was trimmed by 6 bases and J by 0 bases, leaving 12 bases between them. This CDR3 spans 15 amino acids. The CDR3 sequence is CASRTEAHSYNEQFF. The CDR3 DNA reads as TGTGCCAGCAGGACGGAAGCCCACTCCTACAATGAGCAGTTCTTC.

This clonotype was detected ten times or more. The chain combines TRBV28 with TRBJ2-5, with TRBD1 as a possible D gene (5 bases). The CDR3 covers 13 residues. V was cut by 8 bases and J by 2 bases, with 12 bases left in between. Germline V gene lookup returns CDR1 MDHEN and CDR2 SYDVKM. CDR3 DNA: TGTGCCAGCGCTAGGGGCTGGCAAGAGACCCAGTACTTC. Encoded protein: CASARGWQETQYF.

This clonotype was seen a handful of times. The rearrangement joins TRBV19 to TRBJ2-2, with D uncertain. V dropped 4 bases and J dropped 5 bases, with 5 bases sitting between them. The V gene's germline CDR1 is LNHDA and CDR2 SQIVND (reference sequence). This CDR3 spans 12 amino acids. The CDR3 loop reads CASSTQTGELFF. The CDR3 DNA reads TGTGCCAGTAGTACCCAAACCGGGGAGCTGTTTTTT.

This clonotype was counted many times. CDR3 residues: CASRPTGMGGGYTF. DNA of the CDR3: TGTGCCAGCAGGCCGACAGGGATGGGGGGTGGCTACACCTTC. The V and J genes are TRBV28 and TRBJ1-2, with 7 bases that match TRBD1. Per germline, CDR1 MDHEN and CDR2 SYDVKM. V shed 6 bases and J 7 bases; nucleotides not matched to a gene: 11. This CDR3 comprises 14 residues.

The chain combines TRBV29-1 with TRBJ2-7, with 9 bases fitting TRBD2. The CDR3 covers 13 residues. Germline V gene data show CDR1 as SQVTM and CDR2 as ANQGSEA. The V segment lost 5 bases and the J segment 5 bases; nucleotides outside the gene matches: 7. The chain's CDR3 is CSVTGTSFDEQYF. The CDR3, as DNA: TGCAGCGTTACCGGGACTAGCTTTGACGAGCAGTACTTC.

This clonotype came up many times. The chain has TRBV7-2 and TRBJ2-7, with D perhaps matching TRBD1 (6 bases). V was cut by 0 bases and J by 4 bases, with 10 bases left in between. Per germline, CDR1 SGHTA and CDR2 FQGNSA. There are 14 residues in the CDR3. The CDR3 is CASSLAPGEYEQYF. The CDR3 DNA is TGTGCCAGCAGCTTAGCCCCAGGGGAGTACGAGCAGTACTTC.

This clonotype has ten or more counts. The junction departs from germline at one end; a sequencing error may be responsible. The chain links TRBV7-2 to TRBJ2-7; maybe TRBD2 (6 bases). The CDR3 runs 13 residues. CDR1 is SGHTA and CDR2 is FQGNSA in the germline V gene. The CDR3 nucleotides read TGTGCCAGCAGCTTAACGGGGGTGGGTCAGCGGGACTTC. Its protein product is CASSLTGVGQRDF.

This clonotype was seen many times. CDR3 amino acids: CASRIPGTGGETQYF. CDR3 nucleotides: TGTGCCAGCAGAATTCCCGGGACAGGGGGAGAGACCCAGTACTTC. V usage is TRBV6-1 and J usage is TRBJ2-5; 11 bases are a match to TRBD1. The CDR3 has 15 residues. Germline V gene lookup returns CDR1 MNHNS and CDR2 SASEGT. With 6 bases clipped from V and 4 bases from J, the junction kept 7 bases outside the gene matches.

Many counts were recorded for this clonotype. The V and J genes are TRBV7-8 and TRBJ2-7; D might be TRBD1 (6 bases). Germline CDR1 is SGHVS and CDR2 is FQNEAQ. The CDR3 is 14 amino acids. Trimming stripped 5 bases from V and 7 bases from J, with 18 bases between. DNA for the CDR3: TGTGCCAGCAGCACGACAGGAAACCCTTGGGAGCAGTACTTC. Translated: CASSTTGNPWEQYF.

This clonotype was counted ten times or more. The chain employs TRBV28 and TRBJ2-2, with D possibly matching TRBD2 (6 bases). The CDR3 loop spans 12 amino acids. Trimming removed 10 bases at V and 5 bases at J, with 11 bases between. CDR1 is MDHEN and CDR2 is SYDVKM in the germline V gene. CDR3 sequence reads: CATQRATGELFF. The CDR3 DNA reads as TGTGCCACCCAGCGGGCTACCGGGGAGCTGTTTTTT.

This clonotype was counted many times. CDR3 region: CAIEKGARQYF. The CDR3 nucleotides are TGTGCCATCGAGAAGGGGGCAAGGCAGTACTTC. The chain employs TRBV10-3 and TRBJ2-7; the match to TRBD1 covers 7 bases. The V gene's germline CDR1 is ENHRY and CDR2 SYGVKD. V shed 8 bases, J shed 9 bases, and the junction held 7 bases outside the gene matches. The CDR3 contains 11 residues.

CDR3: CSARGGLATDTQYF. The DNA of the CDR3 is TGCAGTGCTAGGGGCGGACTTGCCACAGATACGCAGTATTTT. The V and J genes are TRBV20-1 and TRBJ2-3; weak D call: TRBD2 (5 bases). V lost 3 bases and J 2 bases, leaving 12 bases between the germline ends. This CDR3 spans 14 amino acids. CDR1 is DFQATT and CDR2 is SNEGSKA in the germline V gene (reference sequence).

J is TRBJ2-2 and V is TRBV7-3; 7 bases align to TRBD2. Germline CDR1 is SGHTA and CDR2 is FQGTGA. This CDR3 is built from 14 residues. J gave up 6 bases and V 7 bases, and 8 bases lay outside the gene matches. CDR3 sequence: CASTPGREAGELFF. The CDR3 bases are TGTGCCAGCACCCCTGGCCGGGAGGCCGGGGAGCTGTTTTTT.

The gene calls are TRBV6-6 and TRBJ1-4; no definite D call. V lost 8 bases to trimming and J lost 5 bases, with 12 bases between them. CDR1 is MNHNY and CDR2 is SVGAGI in the germline V gene (reference sequence). The CDR3 is made up of 13 amino acids. DNA for the CDR3: TGTGCCAGCTCAGAATCCCCGAATGAAAAACTGTTTTTT. Translating it yields CASSESPNEKLFF.

This chain connects TRBV7-2 to TRBJ2-5, with 11 bases fitting TRBD2. Trimming took 5 bases from V and 4 from J; bases not matched to a gene: 6. The CDR3 sequence is 15 residues long. Germline CDR1 is SGHTA and CDR2 is FQGNSA. CDR3 sequence: CASSTTSGVGETQYF. The CDR3 region has the DNA TGTGCCAGCAGCACGACTAGCGGGGTGGGAGAGACCCAGTACTTC.

This clonotype was recorded a few times. The V call is TRBV6-5, the J call TRBJ2-5; a weak D match, TRBD2 (5 bases). V lost 6 bases, J lost 4 bases, and 15 bases lay in between. The CDR3 is 14 amino acids. Germline-derived CDR1 and CDR2 are MNHEY and SVGAGI. CDR3 sequence: CASRSGLTIETQYF. CDR3 DNA sequence: TGTGCCAGCAGGTCCGGACTTACAATAGAGACCCAGTACTTC.

The chain carries TRBV7-2 and TRBJ1-2; D gene uncertain. The germline V gene encodes CDR1 SGHTA and CDR2 FQGNSA. The CDR3 extends over 12 amino acids. The CDR3 nucleotides read TGTGCAGGCAGCTTAGTGAATTCAGGCTACACCTTC. This gives the protein CAGSLVNSGYTF.

The table lists this clonotype with many counts. The rearrangement links TRBV7-2 to TRBJ1-4; D gene ambiguous. Trimming removed 6 bases at V and 10 bases at J, with 21 bases between. This CDR3 comprises 15 residues. From germline, CDR1 is SGHTA and CDR2 FQGNSA. CDR3 sequence: CASSLGSGEIVKLFF. As DNA, the CDR3 is TGTGCCAGCAGTCTAGGGTCCGGGGAGATCGTAAAACTGTTTTTT.

In this sample, this clonotype turned up a few times. The V gene is TRBV9, the J gene TRBJ1-1, with D hard to call. CDR1 and CDR2 (germline): SGDLS, YYNGEE. Trimming left V 4 bases short and J 0 bases short, with 10 bases between. The CDR3 has 14 residues. Here the CDR3 reads CASSNRAVNTEAFF. Here the CDR3 DNA reads TGTGCCAGCAGCAACCGGGCGGTGAACACTGAAGCTTTCTTT.

This clonotype occurred many times. The gene calls are TRBV7-2 and TRBJ1-4, with D unresolved. Germline loops: CDR1 SGHTA, CDR2 FQGNSA. Trimming left V 1 base short and J 6 bases short, with 9 bases between. The CDR3 sequence is 14 residues long. The CDR3 nucleotides are TGTGCCAGCAGCTTAGGGGGAAAGGATGAAAAACTGTTTTTT. This encodes CASSLGGKDEKLFF.

This clonotype was seen at least ten times. The chain joins TRBV2 to TRBJ2-2; 9 bases align to TRBD1. Unmatched junction bases numbered 11, after V lost 6 bases and J lost 6 bases. The CDR3 sequence is 16 residues long. Germline assignment: CDR1 SNHLY and CDR2 FYNNEI. This chain's CDR3 is CASRPGTGSYAGELFF. The CDR3 DNA follows: TGTGCCAGCAGACCTGGGACAGGGTCGTACGCCGGGGAGCTGTTTTTT.

This clonotype was detected ten times or more. V is TRBV7-2 and J is TRBJ1-2, with D possibly matching TRBD1 (5 bases). The CDR3 is made up of 15 amino acids. The ends were cut back, 1 base at V and 4 bases at J, with 13 bases in the middle. Germline values: CDR1 SGHTA, CDR2 FQGNSA. The CDR3 coding sequence is TGTGCCAGCAGCTTAGACTCCTCAGGGCCCTATGGCTACACCTTC. It yields the protein CASSLDSSGPYGYTF.

V usage is TRBV5-4 and J usage is TRBJ1-6, with D possibly matching TRBD1 (6 bases). This CDR3 comprises 14 residues. The V and J ends lost 1 base and 10 bases respectively, with 12 bases between them. Germline V gene data show CDR1 as SGHNT and CDR2 as YYREEE (reference sequence). The CDR3 bases are TGTGCCAGCAGCTTGAAGACAGGACGCTCACCCCTCCACTTT. Its translation: CASSLKTGRSPLHF.